This T cell receptor beta chain stems from a study of blood T cell repertoires in COVID-19. Looking at the study overall: In each case, the material was cDNA or gDNA derived from T cells, B-cell-depleted T cells, or PBMCs.

Per the original methods: Reference gene primer amplification yielded estimated nucleated cell counts. The assay was immunoSEQ multiplex PCR, and TCRdb's table has in-frame clones only and misses some. V and J calls and clone size follow that table, whereas D and trimming were derived from the DNA. Of around 72,000 clones in the sample, approximately 89% were seen once. Trimming took off 3 bases at V and 4 bases at J, with 10 bases between the two ends. CDR3 length: 14 residues. The germline V gene encodes CDR1 MNHEY and CDR2 SMNVEV (reference sequence). Specimen: peripheral blood. The V call is TRBV27, the J call TRBJ1-5; D call uncertain. The receptor comes from a woman between 65 and 79 years old with acute or convalescent COVID-19. The chain's CDR3 is CASSLGAFNQPQHF. The DNA of the CDR3 is TGTGCCAGCAGTTTGGGAGCTTTTAATCAGCCCCAGCATTTT.